This passage covers 30 T cell receptor beta chains from one sample sequenced in a study of beta chain features in type 1 diabetes. Expressed TCRB transcripts were sequenced because the isolated RNA had all been reverse transcribed beforehand. Here immunoSEQ multiplex PCR was the method, and the copy in TCRdb shows in-frame clones only, minus some. The sample consists of 860,000 or so clones, roughly 17% of them appearing once. Material for sequencing was naive CD4+ T cells from blood. These receptors were taken from a woman aged 18-29 years in good health.

The V gene is TRBV27, the J gene TRBJ1-5; tentative D call: TRBD1 (5 bases). The CDR3 is 15 amino acids. V lost 0 bases to trimming and J lost 6 bases, with 12 bases between them. Germline V gene sequence: CDR1 MNHEY, CDR2 SMNVEV (reference sequence). The CDR3 DNA sequence: TGTGCCAGCAGTTTATCGGCAGGGTTCGGTCAGCCCCAGCATTTT. It encodes CASSLSAGFGQPQHF.

This sequence joins TRBV5-4 and TRBJ2-3; 10 bases map to TRBD2. From germline, CDR1 is SGHNT and CDR2 YYREEE (reference sequence). The V gene end was trimmed by 3 bases and the J gene end by 5 bases; junction bases not matched to a gene: 6. The CDR3 length is 15 residues. CDR3 bases: TGTGCCAGCAGCTACCAGGGACTAGCGTTAGATACGCAGTATTTT. This translates into CASSYQGLALDTQYF.

This clone was seen only a few times. V is TRBV18 and J is TRBJ2-1; 7 nucleotides line up with TRBD1. V shed 3 bases and J 5 bases; nucleotides not matched to a gene: 4. From germline, CDR1 is KGHSH and CDR2 LQKENI. The CDR3 totals 14 residues. The CDR3 nucleotides are TGTGCCAGCTCACCGGGACAGAGAGACAATGAGCAGTTCTTC. The encoded protein is CASSPGQRDNEQFF.

This clone appeared a few times. The genes are TRBV18 and TRBJ2-7; the D gene is possibly TRBD2 (6 bases). The CDR3 contains 12 residues. CDR1 and CDR2 (germline): KGHSH, LQKENI. Trimming removed 5 bases at V and 3 bases at J, with 8 bases between. CDR3 DNA: TGTGCCAGCTCAGGGGGGAACTACGAGCAGTACTTC. Translating it yields CASSGGNYEQYF.

The chain carries TRBV5-1 and TRBJ2-1; D gene uncertain. Germline CDR1 is SGHRS and CDR2 is YFSETQ. This CDR3 is 15 amino acids long. Trimming removed 2 bases at V and 3 bases at J, with 12 bases between. The CDR3 DNA reads TGCGCCAGCAGCTTTAGCTCCTCTAGCTACAATGAGCAGTTCTTC. Translation: CASSFSSSSYNEQFF.

The rearrangement links TRBV7-3 to TRBJ2-1; D is unclear. The CDR3 loop spans 15 amino acids. Germline lookup yields CDR1 SGHTA and CDR2 FQGTGA. V was pared by 5 bases and J by 0 bases, with 11 bases between. The chain's CDR3 is CASSPIVGSYNEQFF. CDR3 DNA: TGTGCCAGCAGCCCGATAGTGGGCTCCTACAATGAGCAGTTCTTC.

This clone was detected only a few times. The chain combines TRBV28 with TRBJ1-5; D may be TRBD1 (5 bases). The CDR3 sequence is 13 residues long. CDR1 and CDR2 (germline): MDHEN, SYDVKM. Trimming took off 10 bases at V and 4 bases at J, with 14 bases between the two ends. CDR3 protein: CAISGAENQPQHF. CDR3 nucleotide sequence: TGTGCCATAAGTGGGGCAGAAAATCAGCCCCAGCATTTT.

The rearrangement joins TRBV28 to TRBJ2-2; no clear D. CDR1 and CDR2 (germline): MDHEN, SYDVKM. The CDR3 loop spans 16 amino acids. Trimming left V 6 bases short and J 4 bases short, with 18 bases between. DNA for the CDR3: TGTGCCAGCAGGCGGAAATTTAAGCGAAGCACCGGGGAGCTGTTTTTT. Translation gives CASRRKFKRSTGELFF.

This clone was observed a few times. The chain joins TRBV5-4 to TRBJ2-3, with D unresolved. The V end lost 1 base, the J end lost 5 bases, and 5 bases lay between the germline ends. The CDR3 consists of 12 residues. Germline V gene sequence: CDR1 SGHNT, CDR2 YYREEE (reference sequence). CDR3 DNA sequence: TGTGCCAGCAGCTTGTTGGGAGATACGCAGTATTTT. Protein: CASSLLGDTQYF.

The chain couples TRBV28 to TRBJ1-1; 9 nucleotides line up with TRBD1. This CDR3 is built from 16 residues. Trimming at V came to 5 bases and at J to 1 base, leaving 8 bases not matched to a gene. Germline assignment: CDR1 MDHEN and CDR2 SYDVKM. The CDR3 DNA reads TGTGCCAGCAGTCGCATGGGACAGGGTTCGAACACTGAAGCTTTCTTT. It is translated as CASSRMGQGSNTEAFF. Full variable domain (remainder filled in from reference TRBV28 and TRBJ1-1): DVKVTQSSRYLVKRTGEKVFLECVQDMDHENMFWYRQDPGLGLRLIYFSYDVKMKEKGDIPEGYSVSREKKERFSLILESASTNQTSMYLCASSRMGQGSNTEAFFGQGTRLTVV.

The chain combines TRBV27 with TRBJ2-5; TRBD2 matches at 7 bases. Germline V gives CDR1 MNHEY, CDR2 SMNVEV (reference sequence). Trimming at V came to 8 bases and at J to 4 bases, leaving 7 bases not matched to a gene. The CDR3 loop spans 13 amino acids. The CDR3 DNA reads TGTGCCAGCGGCCCGGGACTACTAGAGACCCAGTACTTC. It encodes CASGPGLLETQYF.

This clone was counted only a few times. The V and J genes are TRBV7-2 and TRBJ2-1; D is uncertain. CDR1 and CDR2 from the germline V gene are SGHTA and FQGNSA. The CDR3 has 15 residues. With 0 bases removed from V and 4 bases from J, the gap between germline ends came to 10 bases. CDR3 residues: CASSLAPFLYNEQFF. CDR3 DNA sequence: TGTGCCAGCAGCTTAGCTCCCTTCCTTTACAATGAGCAGTTCTTC. The full variable domain, completed using reference TRBV7-2 and TRBJ2-1, is GAGVSQSPSNKVTEKGKDVELRCDPISGHTALYWYRQSLGQGLEFLIYFQGNSAPDKSGLPSDRFSAERTGGSVSTLTIQRTQQEDSAVYLCASSLAPFLYNEQFFGPGTRLTVL.

The genes are TRBV7-9 and TRBJ2-7, with a possible D match to TRBD2 (5 bases). Germline loops: CDR1 SEHNR, CDR2 FQNEAQ (reference sequence). Trimming removed 5 bases from V and 3 bases from J, with 14 bases in between. The CDR3 sequence is 14 residues long. CDR3 nucleotide sequence: TGTGCCAGCAGCCATCACGGACGGGGCTACGAGCAGTACTTC. Protein sequence: CASSHHGRGYEQYF.

This clone has just a few counts. This chain uses TRBV4-2 with TRBJ2-1; 7 nucleotides align to TRBD2. This CDR3 spans 15 amino acids. V dropped 0 bases and J dropped 8; count of bases not matched to a gene: 7. Germline values: CDR1 LGHNA, CDR2 YNFKEQ. CDR3: CASSQDTAGTDEQFF. The CDR3 region has the DNA TGTGCCAGCAGCCAAGATACAGCGGGAACTGATGAGCAGTTCTTC.

V gene TRBV1 combines with J gene TRBJ1-4; the D call of TRBD1 is as the table states it, not checked on the DNA. TRBV1 is noted as a pseudogene. The CDR3 extends over 16 amino acids. CDR3 sequence reads: CTSIRAKDRAWEKLFF. CDR3 coding DNA: TGCACCAGCATCCGGGCGAAGGACAGGGCTTGGGAAAAACTGTTTTTT.

The CDR3 nucleotides read TGTGCCAGCAGCTTGGGTGCGGACAGAAGAGTGGGCTACACCTTC. Protein sequence: CASSLGADRRVGYTF. The chain couples TRBV7-2 to TRBJ1-2; the D gene is possibly TRBD1 (6 bases). This CDR3 contains 15 residues. Germline CDR1 reads SGHTA; CDR2 reads FQGNSA. Trimming stripped 3 bases from V and 8 bases from J, with 19 bases between.

In this sample, this clone turned up a few times. The rearrangement uses TRBV6-5 and TRBJ1-1, with 9 bases fitting TRBD1. The CDR3 contains 15 residues. CDR1 MNHEY and CDR2 SVGAGI come from the germline V gene. With V trimmed by 2 bases and J by 7 bases, 8 bases remained unmatched. This CDR3 is CASSYQGQGIGEAFF. Written as DNA, the CDR3 is TGTGCCAGCAGTTACCAGGGACAGGGAATCGGTGAAGCTTTCTTT.

The genes are TRBV2 and TRBJ2-1, with D uncertain. With 5 bases removed from V and 3 bases from J, the gap between germline ends came to 8 bases. Germline-derived CDR1 and CDR2 are SNHLY and FYNNEI. This CDR3 region has 13 residues. CDR3 region: CASSTRFYNEQFF. As DNA, the CDR3 is TGTGCCAGCAGTACCCGTTTCTACAATGAGCAGTTCTTC.

This clone has just a few counts. The chain couples TRBV5-1 to TRBJ2-2; the D is unclear. The CDR3 runs to 15 residues. CDR1 SGHRS and CDR2 YFSETQ come from the germline V gene. Trimming stripped 1 base from V and 0 bases from J, with 7 bases between. CDR3 region: CASSLFSPNTGELFF. The CDR3, as DNA: TGCGCCAGCAGCTTGTTTAGCCCGAACACCGGGGAGCTGTTTTTT.

The V gene is TRBV11-2, the J gene TRBJ2-7, with D tentatively TRBD1 or TRBD2 (5 bases each). V was clipped by 3 bases and J by 2 bases, with 11 bases between them. This CDR3 has 14 residues. Germline V gene lookup returns CDR1 SGHAT and CDR2 FQNNGV. The CDR3 DNA follows: TGTGCCAGCAGCTTTGGGGGATCCCCCTACGAGCAGTACTTC. It specifies CASSFGGSPYEQYF.

Only a few counts were recorded for this clone. The chain recombines TRBV6-5 with TRBJ2-5; D uncertain. V was shortened by 6 bases and J by 5 bases, with 7 bases between the two germline ends. Germline V gives CDR1 MNHEY, CDR2 SVGAGI. The CDR3 is 11 residues long. CDR3 residues: CASRVRETQYF. As DNA, the CDR3 is TGTGCCAGCAGGGTGCGGGAGACCCAGTACTTC.

This chain joins TRBV6-5 and TRBJ2-5; 8 nucleotides align to TRBD2. This CDR3 is built from 16 residues. Germline assignment: CDR1 MNHEY and CDR2 SVGAGI. V lost 0 bases, J lost 1 base, and 4 bases stayed unmatched. The CDR3 bases are TGTGCCAGCAGTTACTCGGGACTAGGCCCCCAAGAGACCCAGTACTTC. It is translated as CASSYSGLGPQETQYF.

This clone appeared a single time. V and J are TRBV6-5 and TRBJ1-2; the match to TRBD1 covers 8 bases. In germline, CDR1 is MNHEY, CDR2 SVGAGI. Unmatched junction bases numbered 4, after V lost 6 bases and J lost 7 bases. The length of the CDR3 is 12 residues. The CDR3 region has the DNA TGTGCCAGCAGGACAACAGGGGGTGGCTACACCTTC. Amino acid sequence: CASRTTGGGYTF.

This clone came up a few times. The chain has TRBV11-2 and TRBJ2-5; 14 bases are shared with TRBD2. V trimming: 3 bases; J trimming: 7 bases; junction bases outside the gene matches: 7. Germline loops: CDR1 SGHAT, CDR2 FQNNGV. CDR3 length equals 16 residues. In DNA form, the CDR3 reads TGTGCCAGCAGCTTGGGACTAGCGGGAGTCCCTCGGACCCAGTACTTC. It encodes CASSLGLAGVPRTQYF.

This rearrangement joins TRBV5-1 to TRBJ2-1; D ambiguous. Looked up from germline, CDR1 is SGHRS and CDR2 is YFSETQ. Trimming shortened V by 2 bases and J by 4 bases, and 7 bases separated the two germline ends. This CDR3 has 13 residues. The CDR3 protein is CASSFTDYNEQFF. The CDR3 nucleotides read TGCGCCAGCAGCTTTACGGATTACAATGAGCAGTTCTTC.

The V and J genes are TRBV7-2 and TRBJ2-7; 8 nucleotides line up with TRBD2. The CDR3 sequence is 15 residues long. The junction had 6 bases not matched to a gene; V was cut back by 5 bases and J by 0 bases. Per the germline V gene, CDR1 is SGHTA and CDR2 is FQGNSA. The CDR3 protein is CASSLRTSSSYEQYF. CDR3 nucleotides: TGTGCCAGCAGCCTCCGGACTAGCAGCTCCTACGAGCAGTACTTC. Filled out from reference TRBV7-2 and TRBJ2-7, the complete variable domain reads GAGVSQSPSNKVTEKGKDVELRCDPISGHTALYWYRQSLGQGLEFLIYFQGNSAPDKSGLPSDRFSAERTGGSVSTLTIQRTQQEDSAVYLCASSLRTSSSYEQYFGPGTRLTVT.

In its sample, this clone was seen a few times. The chain couples TRBV4-2 to TRBJ2-7, with TRBD2 matching 12 bases. CDR3 length equals 18 residues. CDR1 and CDR2 from the germline V gene are LGHNA and YNFKEQ. V was pared by 4 bases and J by 0 bases, with 10 bases of the junction left unmatched. CDR3 sequence: CASSRYAILAGGSYEQYF. The CDR3, as DNA: TGTGCCAGCAGCCGATACGCAATACTAGCGGGAGGCTCCTACGAGCAGTACTTC.

The V and J genes are TRBV9 and TRBJ1-3; 7 nucleotides match TRBD1. CDR3 length equals 16 residues. Per germline, CDR1 SGDLS and CDR2 YYNGEE. J was trimmed by 0 bases and V by 4 bases; bases with no gene match: 7. CDR3 region: CASSSDRHSSGNTIYF. DNA for the CDR3: TGTGCCAGCAGCTCGGACAGGCACAGCTCTGGAAACACCATATATTTT.

This clone was counted a few times. The chain is built from TRBV4-2 and TRBJ2-2, with 8 bases identical to TRBD2. CDR1 and CDR2 (germline): LGHNA, YNFKEQ. J lost 7 bases, V lost 2 bases, and 6 bases had no gene match. This CDR3 is built from 15 residues. CDR3 sequence reads: CASSQFRGGGGELFF. The CDR3 DNA reads as TGTGCCAGCAGCCAATTTCGGGGGGGCGGCGGGGAGCTGTTTTTT.

This clone occurred a few times. The CDR3 protein is CASSRGLAGQAKNIQYF. The CDR3 DNA is TGTGCCAGTAGTAGAGGACTAGCGGGTCAAGCCAAAAACATTCAGTACTTC. The gene calls are TRBV19 and TRBJ2-4; 11 positions agree with TRBD2. The CDR3 length is 17 residues. Germline values: CDR1 LNHDA, CDR2 SQIVND (reference sequence). V gave up 4 bases and J gave up 0 bases; unmatched junction bases: 5.